A selection of T cell receptor beta chains follows, all from one sample in a study of regulatory T cells in long-lasting Graves disease. In TCRdb, the multiplex PCR reads were re-called with MiXCR into one record per CDR3 protein. Of around 480,000 distinct CDR3 sequences listed, roughly 17% are singletons. These records were also assigned to another study, of T cells in Graves' hyperthyroidism and ophthalmopathy.

The starting material was peripheral blood mononuclear cells (PBMCs), obtained at new diagnosis, from a patient treated with antithyroid drugs. These receptors originate from a man aged 35-49 years with Graves disease. Both conserved end residues are part of each CDR3. D genes are given only for firm matches. Expanded clones get a size class; other rows say once, few or many, or leave the size out.

>NA|TRBJ2-7|NA|TRBV7-9
TGTGCCAGCAGCTCCACGGGGGGCCCAAGGGACGAGCAGTACTTC
CASSSTGGPRDEQYF
>NA|TRBJ2-1|TRBD2|TRBV19
TGTGCCAGTAGACCGGGGGGGGCGGATGAGCAGTTCTTC
CASRPGGADEQFF
>few|TRBJ2-3|NA|TRBV28
TGTGCCAGCAGTTTCGTGGGAGAGGTAGCAGATACGCAGTATTTT
CASSFVGEVADTQYF
>many|TRBJ2-7|NA|TRBV5-1
TGCGCCAGCAGCTCGTTCGGTAGCTGGGAGCAGTACTTC
CASSSFGSWEQYF
>many|TRBJ2-2|NA|TRBV3-1
TGTGCCAGCAGCCCCAACAGGCTGAACACCGGGGAGCTGTTTTTT
CASSPNRLNTGELFF
>many|TRBJ2-3|NA|TRBV18
TGTGCCAGCTCACCACAACAGGGCACAGATACGCAGTATTTT
CASSPQQGTDTQYF
>few|TRBJ1-1|NA|TRBV19
TGTGCCAGTAGTATCCGTGGAGCTGAAGCTTTCTTT
CASSIRGAEAFF
>many|TRBJ2-3|NA|TRBV18
TGTGCCAGCTCACGAGTAGGGGGGACAGATACGCAGTATTTT
CASSRVGGTDTQYF
>NA|TRBJ1-4|NA|TRBV28
TGTGCCAGCACCTCTAGCCTTAATGAAAAACTGTTTTTT
CASTSSLNEKLFF
>many|TRBJ2-7|TRBD1|TRBV18
TGTGCCAGCTCACCACCCATACAGGGGATCTACGAGCAGTACTTC
CASSPPIQGIYEQYF
>NA|TRBJ2-7|NA|TRBV6-1
TGTGCCACCGGGACCCTCCTCGAGCAGTACTTC
CATGTLLEQYF
>few|TRBJ2-3|NA|TRBV14
TGTGCCAGCAGCCTTCCGGTCGGGGGCACAGATACGCAGTATTTT
CASSLPVGGTDTQYF
>many|TRBJ1-1|NA|TRBV28
TGTGCCAGCAGTACTATTGGGACACCGGACACTGAAGCTTTCTTT
CASSTIGTPDTEAFF
>many|TRBJ2-3|TRBD2|TRBV6-2/TRBV6-3
TGTGCCAGCAGTTACTCGGGACTAGCGGGAGCCGCAGATACGCAGTATTTT
CASSYSGLAGAADTQYF
>NA|TRBJ2-1|NA|TRBV4-1
TGCGCCAGCAGCCAAGACCGGGGCTCGGGAAATGAGCAGTTCTTC
CASSQDRGSGNEQFF
>NA|TRBJ2-2|NA|TRBV12-3/TRBV12-4
TGTGCCAGCAGGGGCAGGGGCCCCAGGAACACCGGGGAGCTGTTTTTT
CASRGRGPRNTGELFF
>many|TRBJ2-7|NA|TRBV12-3/TRBV12-4
TGTGCCAGCAGCCCCACTAGCTCCAAAAGGGAGCAGTACTTC
CASSPTSSKREQYF
>NA|TRBJ2-7|TRBD2|TRBV5-1
TGCGCCAGCAGCTTTCCACTAGCGAGGGAGCAGTACTTC
CASSFPLAREQYF
>many|TRBJ2-5|TRBD2|TRBV28
TGTGCCAGCAGTTCACTAGCGGGAGGGCTGGAGACCCAGTACTTC
CASSSLAGGLETQYF
>many|TRBJ2-3|TRBD2|TRBV29-1
TGCAGCGTGGGACTAGCCACCGGGGCGCAGTATTTT
CSVGLATGAQYF
>many|TRBJ2-7|TRBD2|TRBV4-1
TGCGCCAGCAGCCAACACACCAGGACTAGTCCCCACGAGCAGTACTTC
CASSQHTRTSPHEQYF
>many|TRBJ2-5|TRBD1|TRBV11-3
TGTGCCAGCAGCGCATACAGGGGGGCAGAGACCCAGTACTTC
CASSAYRGAETQYF
>NA|TRBJ2-5|NA|TRBV15
TGTGCCACCAGTGTTTTTGGGACACTTCAAGAGACCCAGTACTTC
CATSVFGTLQETQYF
>many|TRBJ1-1|TRBD1|TRBV27
TGTGCCAGCAGTGCCACTACAGGGGATAGGGCTTTCTTT
CASSATTGDRAFF
>many|TRBJ2-5|NA|TRBV5-1
TGCGCCAGCAGCGCGAGGTTGACGCACGACAAGACCCAGTACTTC
CASSARLTHDKTQYF
>NA|TRBJ1-2|NA|TRBV7-9
TGTGCCAGCAGCTTAGACGGAGATAACTATGGCTACACCTTC
CASSLDGDNYGYTF
>many|TRBJ2-3|TRBD2|TRBV29-1
TGCACCACCGGACTAGCGGGAAGCACAGATACGCAGTATTTT
CTTGLAGSTDTQYF